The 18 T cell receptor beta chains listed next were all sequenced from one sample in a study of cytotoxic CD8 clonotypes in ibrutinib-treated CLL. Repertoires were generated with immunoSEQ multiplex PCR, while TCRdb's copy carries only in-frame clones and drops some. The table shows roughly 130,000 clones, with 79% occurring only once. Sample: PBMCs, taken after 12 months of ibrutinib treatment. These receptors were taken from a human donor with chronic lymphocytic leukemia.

The CDR3 DNA sequence: TGTGCCAGCAGCGTAGATGGTAGCGGGACCGGGGAGCTGTTTTTT. It translates to CASSVDGSGTGELFF. V and J are TRBV9 and TRBJ2-2; TRBD2 matches 7 bases. The V segment lost 0 bases and the J segment 5 bases; nucleotides outside the gene matches: 4. From germline, CDR1 is SGDLS and CDR2 YYNGEE. There are 15 residues in the CDR3.

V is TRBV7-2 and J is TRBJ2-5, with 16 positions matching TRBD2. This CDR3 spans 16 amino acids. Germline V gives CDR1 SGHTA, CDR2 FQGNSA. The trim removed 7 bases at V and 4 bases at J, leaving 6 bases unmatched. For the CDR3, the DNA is TGTGCCAGCAACCTGGGACTAGCGGGAGGGAGAGAGACCCAGTACTTC. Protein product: CASNLGLAGGRETQYF. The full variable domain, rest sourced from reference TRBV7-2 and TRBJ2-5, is GAGVSQSPSNKVTEKGKDVELRCDPISGHTALYWYRQSLGQGLEFLIYFQGNSAPDKSGLPSDRFSAERTGGSVSTLTIQRTQQEDSAVYLCASNLGLAGGRETQYFGPGTRLLVL.

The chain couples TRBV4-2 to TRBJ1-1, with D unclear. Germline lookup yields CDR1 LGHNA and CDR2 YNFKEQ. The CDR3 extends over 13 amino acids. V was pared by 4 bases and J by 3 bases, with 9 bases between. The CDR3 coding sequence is TGTGCCAGCAGCCTTACACGGTACACTGAAGCTTTCTTT. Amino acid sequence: CASSLTRYTEAFF.

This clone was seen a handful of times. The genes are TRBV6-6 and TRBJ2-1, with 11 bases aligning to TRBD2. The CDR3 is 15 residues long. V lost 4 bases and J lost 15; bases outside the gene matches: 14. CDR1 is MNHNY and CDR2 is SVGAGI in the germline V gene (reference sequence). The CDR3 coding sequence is TGTGCCAGCAGTTTCAGACAGGGGACTAGCGGTGCGGTGTTCTTC. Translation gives CASSFRQGTSGAVFF.

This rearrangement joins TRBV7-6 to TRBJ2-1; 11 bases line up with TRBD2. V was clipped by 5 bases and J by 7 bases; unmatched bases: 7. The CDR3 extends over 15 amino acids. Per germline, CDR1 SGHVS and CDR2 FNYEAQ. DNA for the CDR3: TGTGCCAGCAGCCCCCTAGCGGGAGGCCCAAATGAGCAGTTCTTC. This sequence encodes CASSPLAGGPNEQFF.

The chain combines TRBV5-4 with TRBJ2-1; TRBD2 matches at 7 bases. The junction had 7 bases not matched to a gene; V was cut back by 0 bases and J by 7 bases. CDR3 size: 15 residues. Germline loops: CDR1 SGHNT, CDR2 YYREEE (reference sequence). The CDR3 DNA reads TGTGCCAGCAGCTTGGAAGGGACTAATAAGAATGAGCAGTTCTTC. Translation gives CASSLEGTNKNEQFF.

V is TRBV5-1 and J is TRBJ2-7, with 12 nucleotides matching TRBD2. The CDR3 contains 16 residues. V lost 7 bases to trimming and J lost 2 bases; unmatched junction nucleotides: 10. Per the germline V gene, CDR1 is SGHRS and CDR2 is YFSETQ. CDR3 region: CASRHGLAGGPYEQYF. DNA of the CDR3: TGCGCCAGCCGGCACGGCCTAGCGGGAGGGCCCTACGAGCAGTACTTC.

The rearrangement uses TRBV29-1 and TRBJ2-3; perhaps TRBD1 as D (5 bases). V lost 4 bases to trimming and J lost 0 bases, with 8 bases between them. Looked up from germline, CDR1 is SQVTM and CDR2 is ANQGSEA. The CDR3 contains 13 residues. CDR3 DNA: TGCAGCGTTGTGACAGCTAGCACAGATACGCAGTATTTT. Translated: CSVVTASTDTQYF.

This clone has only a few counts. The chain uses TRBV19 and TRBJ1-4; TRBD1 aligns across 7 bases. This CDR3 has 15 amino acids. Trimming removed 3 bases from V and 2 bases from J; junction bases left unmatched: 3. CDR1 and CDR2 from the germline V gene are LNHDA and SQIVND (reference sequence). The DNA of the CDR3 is TGTGCCAGTAGTATTTTGGGACAGACTAATGAAAAACTGTTTTTT. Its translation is CASSILGQTNEKLFF. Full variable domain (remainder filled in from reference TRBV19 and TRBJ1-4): DGGITQSPKYLFRKEGQNVTLSCEQNLNHDAMYWYRQDPGQGLRLIYYSQIVNDFQKGDIAEGYSVSREKKESFPLTVTSAQKNPTAFYLCASSILGQTNEKLFFGSGTQLSVL.

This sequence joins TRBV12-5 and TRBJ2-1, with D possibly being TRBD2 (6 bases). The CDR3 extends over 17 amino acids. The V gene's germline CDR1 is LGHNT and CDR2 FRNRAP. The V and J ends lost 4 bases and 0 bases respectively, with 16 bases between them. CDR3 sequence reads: CASGYGLAVSSYNEQFF. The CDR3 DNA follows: TGTGCTAGTGGTTACGGATTAGCGGTGAGCTCCTACAATGAGCAGTTCTTC.

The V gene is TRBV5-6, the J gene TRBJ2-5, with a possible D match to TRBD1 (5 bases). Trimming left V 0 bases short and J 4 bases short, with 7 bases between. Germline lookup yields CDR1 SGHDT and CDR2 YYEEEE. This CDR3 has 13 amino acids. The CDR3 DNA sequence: TGTGCCAGCAGCTTGGAGGGGATAGAGACCCAGTACTTC. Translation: CASSLEGIETQYF.

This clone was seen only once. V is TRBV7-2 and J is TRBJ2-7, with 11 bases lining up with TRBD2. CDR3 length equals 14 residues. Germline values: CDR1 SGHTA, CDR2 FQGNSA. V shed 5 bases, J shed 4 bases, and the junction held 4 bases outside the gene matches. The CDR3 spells CASSPTSGRYEQYF. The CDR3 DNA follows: TGTGCCAGCAGCCCCACTAGCGGGAGATACGAGCAGTACTTC.

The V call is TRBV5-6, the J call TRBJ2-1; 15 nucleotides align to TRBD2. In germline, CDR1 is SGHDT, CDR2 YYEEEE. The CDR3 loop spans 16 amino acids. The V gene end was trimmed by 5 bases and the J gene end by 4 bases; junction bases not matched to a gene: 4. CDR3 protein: CASSGLAGGRYNEQFF. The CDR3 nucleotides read TGTGCCAGCAGTGGACTAGCGGGAGGGCGATACAATGAGCAGTTCTTC.

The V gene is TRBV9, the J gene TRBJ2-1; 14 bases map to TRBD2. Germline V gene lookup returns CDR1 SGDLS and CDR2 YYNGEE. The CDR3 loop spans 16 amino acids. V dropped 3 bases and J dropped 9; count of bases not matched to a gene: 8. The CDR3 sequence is CASSARTSGRLGEQFF. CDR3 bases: TGTGCCAGCAGCGCCCGGACTAGCGGGAGGTTAGGTGAGCAGTTCTTC.

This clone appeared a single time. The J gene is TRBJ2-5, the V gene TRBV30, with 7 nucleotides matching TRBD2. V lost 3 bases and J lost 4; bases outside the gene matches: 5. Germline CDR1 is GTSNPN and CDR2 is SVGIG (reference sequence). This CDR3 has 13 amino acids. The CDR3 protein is CAWSTGGAETQYF. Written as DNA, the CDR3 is TGTGCCTGGAGCACGGGAGGAGCAGAGACCCAGTACTTC.

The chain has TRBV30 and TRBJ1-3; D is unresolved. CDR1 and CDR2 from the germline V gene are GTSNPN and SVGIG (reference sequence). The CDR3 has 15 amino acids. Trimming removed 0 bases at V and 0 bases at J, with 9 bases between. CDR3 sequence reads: CAWSVKGGSGNTIYF. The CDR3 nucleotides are TGTGCCTGGAGTGTAAAGGGAGGCTCTGGAAACACCATATATTTT. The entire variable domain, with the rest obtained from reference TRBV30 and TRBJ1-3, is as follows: SQTIHQWPATLVQPVGSPLSLECTVEGTSNPNLYWYRQAAGRGLQLLFYSVGIGQISSEVPQNLSASRPQDRQFILSSKKLLLSDSGFYLCAWSVKGGSGNTIYFGEGSWLTVV.

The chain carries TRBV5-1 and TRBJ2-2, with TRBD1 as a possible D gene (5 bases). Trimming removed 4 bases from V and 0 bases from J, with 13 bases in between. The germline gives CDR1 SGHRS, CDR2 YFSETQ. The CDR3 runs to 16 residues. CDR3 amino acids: CASSAQGPANTGELFF. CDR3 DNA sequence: TGCGCCAGCAGCGCGCAGGGTCCGGCGAACACCGGGGAGCTGTTTTTT.

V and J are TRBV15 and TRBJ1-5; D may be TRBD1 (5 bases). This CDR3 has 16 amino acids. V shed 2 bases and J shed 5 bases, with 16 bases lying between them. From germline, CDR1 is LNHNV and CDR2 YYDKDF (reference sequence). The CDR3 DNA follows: TGTGCCACCAGCAGAAACGGCGGGGCAGGGTATCAGCCCCAGCATTTT. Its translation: CATSRNGGAGYQPQHF.